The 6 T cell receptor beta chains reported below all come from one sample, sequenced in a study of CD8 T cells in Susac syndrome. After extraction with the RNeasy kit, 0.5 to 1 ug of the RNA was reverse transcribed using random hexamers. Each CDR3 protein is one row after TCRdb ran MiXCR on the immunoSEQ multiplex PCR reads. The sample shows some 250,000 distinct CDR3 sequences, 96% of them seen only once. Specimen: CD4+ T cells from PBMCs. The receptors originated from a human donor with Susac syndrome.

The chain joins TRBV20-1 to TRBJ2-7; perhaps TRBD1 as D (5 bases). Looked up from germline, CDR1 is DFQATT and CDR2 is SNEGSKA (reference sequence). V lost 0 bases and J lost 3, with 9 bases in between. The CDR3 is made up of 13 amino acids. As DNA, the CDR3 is TGCAGTGCTAGAGACAGGGCCAGCTACGAGCAGTACTTC. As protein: CSARDRASYEQYF.

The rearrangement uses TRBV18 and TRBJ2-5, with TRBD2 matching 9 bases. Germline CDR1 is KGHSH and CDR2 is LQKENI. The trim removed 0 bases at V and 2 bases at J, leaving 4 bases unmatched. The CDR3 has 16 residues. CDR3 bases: TGTGCCAGCTCACCACCCCGACTAGCGGCTCAAGAGACCCAGTACTTC. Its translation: CASSPPRLAAQETQYF. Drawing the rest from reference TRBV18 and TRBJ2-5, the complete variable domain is NAGVMQNPRHLVRRRGQEARLRCSPMKGHSHVYWYRQLPEEGLKFMVYLQKENIIDESGMPKERFSAEFPKEGPSILRIQQVVRGDSAAYFCASSPPRLAAQETQYFGPGTRLLVL.

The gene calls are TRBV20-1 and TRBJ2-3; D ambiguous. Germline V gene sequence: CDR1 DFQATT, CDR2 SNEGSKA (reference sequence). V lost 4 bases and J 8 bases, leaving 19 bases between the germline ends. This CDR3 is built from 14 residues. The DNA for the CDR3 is TGCAGTGCTAAGGGTACATGGAGTTCGGGTACGCAGTATTTT. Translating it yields CSAKGTWSSGTQYF.

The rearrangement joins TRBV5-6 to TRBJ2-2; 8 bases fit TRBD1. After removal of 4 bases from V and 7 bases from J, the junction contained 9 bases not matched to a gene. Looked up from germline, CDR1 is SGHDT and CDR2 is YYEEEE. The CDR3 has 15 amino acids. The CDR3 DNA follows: TGTGCCAGCAGCCCCGACAGGGGATGGGGCGGGGAGCTGTTTTTT. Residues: CASSPDRGWGGELFF. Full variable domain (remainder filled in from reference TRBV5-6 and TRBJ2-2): DAGVTQSPTHLIKTRGQQVTLRCSPKSGHDTVSWYQQALGQGPQFIFQYYEEEERQRGNFPDRFSGHQFPNYSSELNVNALLLGDSALYLCASSPDRGWGGELFFGEGSRLTVL.

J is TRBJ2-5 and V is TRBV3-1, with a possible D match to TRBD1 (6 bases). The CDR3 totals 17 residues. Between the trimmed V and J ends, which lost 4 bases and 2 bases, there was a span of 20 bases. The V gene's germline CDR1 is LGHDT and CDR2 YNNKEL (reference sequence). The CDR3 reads CASSLRLGGAEQETQYF. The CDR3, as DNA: TGTGCCAGCAGCCTTCGCCTTGGGGGCGCAGAACAAGAGACCCAGTACTTC.

CDR3 in DNA: TGCAGTGCTAGGCCCCAGGGTAGCGGGAGTGGCGAGCAGTACTTC. Protein sequence: CSARPQGSGSGEQYF. The rearrangement links TRBV20-1 to TRBJ2-7; 9 bases are a match to TRBD2. J gave up 6 bases and V 3 bases, and 12 bases lay outside the gene matches. The CDR3 runs 15 residues. Germline CDR1 DFQATT, CDR2 SNEGSKA (reference sequence).